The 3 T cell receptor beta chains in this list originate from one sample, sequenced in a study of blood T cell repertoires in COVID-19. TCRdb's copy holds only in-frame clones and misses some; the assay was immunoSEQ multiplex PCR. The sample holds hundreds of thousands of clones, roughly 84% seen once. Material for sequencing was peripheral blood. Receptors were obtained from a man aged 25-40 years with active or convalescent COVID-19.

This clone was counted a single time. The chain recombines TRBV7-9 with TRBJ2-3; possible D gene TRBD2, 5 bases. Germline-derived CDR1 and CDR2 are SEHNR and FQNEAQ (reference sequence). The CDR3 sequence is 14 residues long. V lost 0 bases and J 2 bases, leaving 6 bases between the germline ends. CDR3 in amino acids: CASSLAGATDTQYF. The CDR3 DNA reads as TGTGCCAGCAGCTTAGCGGGAGCCACAGATACGCAGTATTTT.

CDR3: CASSREGVLLIAGELFF. The CDR3 bases are TGTGCCAGCAGCCGCGAGGGGGTTCTTCTCATTGCCGGGGAGCTGTTTTTT. The rearrangement links TRBV6-2 or TRBV6-3 to TRBJ2-2; TRBD1 might be the D (6 bases). CDR1 is MNHEY, CDR2 SVGEGT, per germline. The germline V and J ends were trimmed by 6 bases and 6 bases, with 23 bases remaining between them. The CDR3 has 17 residues.

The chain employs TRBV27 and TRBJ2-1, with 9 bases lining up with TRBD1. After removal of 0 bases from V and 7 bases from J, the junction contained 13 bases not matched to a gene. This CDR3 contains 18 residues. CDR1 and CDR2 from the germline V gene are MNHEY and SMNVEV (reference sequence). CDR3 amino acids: CASSLSSSGTGWWNEQFF. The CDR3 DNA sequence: TGTGCCAGCAGTTTATCGAGTTCCGGGACAGGGTGGTGGAATGAGCAGTTCTTC.